Below are 25 T cell receptor beta chains sequenced from a single sample in a study of T cells in Graves' hyperthyroidism and ophthalmopathy. Amplified TCR beta CDR3 regions derived from RNA transcripts. The HTBI set primed first-round TCR CDR3 RT-PCR. From the multiplex PCR reads, TCRdb called clonotypes with MiXCR, one entry per CDR3 protein. The table has some 300,000 distinct CDR3 sequences, roughly an eighth seen once. Material for sequencing was blood. The receptors originated from a woman aged 40 to 50 with Graves' hyperthyroidism.

In its sample, this clonotype was seen many times. The chain joins TRBV29-1 to TRBJ1-1; D uncertain. The V gene lost 0 bases and the J gene lost 0 bases, with 11 bases spanning the gap. The CDR3 runs 15 residues. Per the germline V gene, CDR1 is SQVTM and CDR2 is ANQGSEA. The CDR3 is CSVEDRGTMNTEAFF. For the CDR3, the DNA is TGCAGCGTTGAAGATCGGGGTACCATGAACACTGAAGCTTTCTTT.

A few counts support this clonotype. This chain links TRBV7-9 with TRBJ1-4; 9 positions agree with TRBD1. Germline V lookup: CDR1 SEHNR, CDR2 FQNEAQ (reference sequence). The V and J ends lost 1 base and 5 bases, in that order; junction bases with no gene match: 5. This CDR3 is built from 16 residues. For the CDR3, the DNA is TGTGCCAGCAGCTTAGGACAGGGGGTATGGAATGAAAAACTGTTTTTT. This gives the protein CASSLGQGVWNEKLFF.

This clonotype was counted ten times or more. The CDR3 bases are TGTGCCAGCAAGGGGAAGCAGGGGCCCTCCAATCAGCCCCAGCATTTT. It specifies CASKGKQGPSNQPQHF. The rearrangement joins TRBV6-1 to TRBJ1-5, with D possibly being TRBD1 (6 bases). Germline CDR1 is MNHNS and CDR2 is SASEGT. Trimming removed 7 bases from V and 3 bases from J, with 19 bases in between. The CDR3 runs to 16 residues.

The table lists this clonotype with many counts. The chain links TRBV9 to TRBJ1-1, with 9 bases matching TRBD1. The CDR3 is 16 amino acids. Germline V gene data show CDR1 as SGDLS and CDR2 as YYNGEE. The trim removed 0 bases at V and 1 base at J, leaving 4 bases unmatched. CDR3 amino acids: CASSVAGTGPNTEAFF. CDR3 nucleotide sequence: TGTGCCAGCAGCGTAGCCGGGACAGGGCCGAACACTGAAGCTTTCTTT.

This chain connects TRBV7-8 to TRBJ2-5, with 7 bases that match TRBD2. After removal of 2 bases from V and 1 base from J, the junction contained 10 bases not matched to a gene. The CDR3 extends over 17 amino acids. Germline V gene sequence: CDR1 SGHVS, CDR2 FQNEAQ. The CDR3 here is CASSLSPSGYIQETQYF. Written as DNA, the CDR3 is TGTGCCAGCAGCTTAAGTCCTAGCGGATATATCCAAGAGACCCAGTACTTC.

In this sample, this clonotype turned up many times. The chain couples TRBV28 to TRBJ2-7, with D perhaps matching TRBD1 (6 bases). CDR1 is MDHEN, CDR2 SYDVKM, per germline. The CDR3 totals 15 residues. V lost 8 bases and J 0 bases, leaving 17 bases between the germline ends. The CDR3 loop reads CASGEQGLFSYEQYF. The CDR3 nucleotides are TGTGCCAGCGGTGAACAGGGTTTGTTCTCCTACGAGCAGTACTTC.

As regards this clonotype: A much larger clone is a single base away; this may be a read error. J is TRBJ1-1 and V is TRBV18, with 7 nucleotides matching TRBD1. This CDR3 comprises 13 residues. CDR1 is KGHSH and CDR2 is LQKENI in the germline V gene. As DNA, the CDR3 is TGTGCCAGCTCAGAAGACAGGGCCGCTGAAGGTTTCTTT. As protein: CASSEDRAAEGFF.

This clonotype was seen ten or more times. The chain combines TRBV12-3 or TRBV12-4 with TRBJ2-2; the match to TRBD1 covers 7 bases. The ends lost 7 bases at V and 5 bases at J; junction bases unmatched: 10. This CDR3 is 15 amino acids long. CDR3 DNA sequence: TGTGCCAGCATCTTAGGGGGCCCGGCTACCGGGGAGCTGTTTTTT. Its translation: CASILGGPATGELFF.

V is TRBV6-1 and J is TRBJ2-1; D might be TRBD2 (5 bases). CDR1 is MNHNS, CDR2 SASEGT, per germline. The CDR3 loop spans 11 amino acids. V lost 5 bases to trimming and J lost 10 bases, with 9 bases between them. CDR3 nucleotide sequence: TGTGCCAGCAGTAAGGAGCGGGAGCAGTTCTTC. Translated, it gives CASSKEREQFF.

The table lists this clonotype with many counts. The chain uses TRBV28 and TRBJ2-3, with D possibly TRBD1 on 7 matching bases. Between the trimmed V and J ends, which lost 7 bases and 2 bases, there was a span of 13 bases. This CDR3 contains 14 residues. Germline CDR1 MDHEN, CDR2 SYDVKM. As DNA, the CDR3 is TGTGCCAGCACGACTAGGGGGCCCACAGATACGCAGTATTTT. Amino acid sequence: CASTTRGPTDTQYF.

The rearrangement joins TRBV19 to TRBJ2-5; D perhaps matches TRBD1 (6 bases). V was clipped by 6 bases and J by 5 bases, with 13 bases between them. In germline, CDR1 is LNHDA, CDR2 SQIVND (reference sequence). The CDR3 extends over 13 amino acids. CDR3 sequence (DNA): TGTGCCAGTAGGCACCTTCAGGGGGAGACCCAGTACTTC. Translated: CASRHLQGETQYF.

The table lists this clonotype with a few counts. The chain uses TRBV7-9 and TRBJ2-2; D is perhaps TRBD1 (6 bases). The CDR3 runs to 17 residues. Trimming took 1 base from V and 0 from J, leaving 12 bases between them. Germline CDR1 reads SEHNR; CDR2 reads FQNEAQ (reference sequence). CDR3: CASSLGLRTANTGELFF. As DNA, the CDR3 is TGTGCCAGCAGCTTAGGATTACGGACAGCGAACACCGGGGAGCTGTTTTTT.

This clonotype was seen at least ten times. The chain employs TRBV28 and TRBJ1-6, with unresolved D. This CDR3 has 15 residues. Per germline, CDR1 MDHEN and CDR2 SYDVKM. V lost 4 bases and J lost 5, with 12 bases in between. The CDR3 here is CASSSLRLDNSPLHF. The CDR3 region has the DNA TGTGCCAGCAGTTCCCTTAGACTGGATAATTCACCCCTCCACTTT.

The gene calls are TRBV4-1 and TRBJ2-3; D is unclear. Per germline, CDR1 MGHRA and CDR2 YSYEKL. V gave up 9 bases and J gave up 0 bases, with 7 bases separating them. The CDR3 is 12 residues long. CDR3: CASASSTDTQYF. The DNA of the CDR3 is TGCGCCAGTGCATCGAGCACAGATACGCAGTATTTT.

Ten or more counts support this clonotype. V and J are TRBV11-2 and TRBJ2-2; TRBD2 might be the D (6 bases). Looked up from germline, CDR1 is SGHAT and CDR2 is FQNNGV. With 5 bases removed from V and 6 bases from J, the gap between germline ends came to 13 bases. The CDR3 has 14 residues. The CDR3 region has the DNA TGTGCCAGCAGCCGAGGCGGGGACGCCGGGGAGCTGTTTTTT. Residues: CASSRGGDAGELFF.

This clonotype was seen a few times. The chain is built from TRBV20-1 and TRBJ2-7; D possibly uses TRBD1 or TRBD2 (5 bases each). Trimming took off 6 bases at V and 3 bases at J, with 15 bases between the two ends. The germline CDR1 and CDR2 sequences are DFQATT and SNEGSKA (reference sequence). The CDR3 consists of 13 residues. The CDR3 nucleotides are TGCAGTGCGAGGGGCCCCAAAAACTACGAGCAGTACTTC. It yields the protein CSARGPKNYEQYF.

About this clonotype itself: This could be a read error, since a much larger clone is one nucleotide away. The chain combines TRBV2 with TRBJ1-4; D is possibly TRBD1 (6 bases). The V gene lost 8 bases and the J gene lost 8 bases, with 18 bases spanning the gap. This CDR3 comprises 14 residues. In germline, CDR1 is SNHLY, CDR2 FYNNEI. The CDR3 DNA reads as TGTGCCAGCGTTCGACCAGGGGATGGCGAAAAACTGTTTTTT. Translating it yields CASVRPGDGEKLFF. Using reference TRBV2 and TRBJ1-4 for the parts outside the CDR3, the full variable domain is EPEVTQTPSHQVTQMGQEVILRCVPISNHLYFYWYRQILGQKVEFLVSFYNNEISEKSEIFDDQFSVERPDGSNFTLKIRSTKLEDSAMYFCASVRPGDGEKLFFGSGTQLSVL.

The gene calls are TRBV12-3 or TRBV12-4 and TRBJ2-1; 12 nucleotides match TRBD2. The CDR3 length is 19 residues. Losses at the gene ends were 6 bases for V and 0 bases for J; bases not matched to a gene: 12. CDR3 loop: CASRAFRTSGKSSYNEQFF. The CDR3 DNA is TGTGCCAGCAGGGCATTTCGGACTAGCGGGAAGAGCTCCTACAATGAGCAGTTCTTC.

The rearrangement uses TRBV7-9 and TRBJ2-1; the D gene is possibly TRBD2 (6 bases). Germline V lookup: CDR1 SEHNR, CDR2 FQNEAQ (reference sequence). V lost 7 bases and J lost 4, with 14 bases in between. The CDR3 contains 14 residues. The DNA for the CDR3 is TGTGCCAGCAACCCCCCGGGAGAGTACAATGAGCAGTTCTTC. This codes for CASNPPGEYNEQFF.

The chain is built from TRBV20-1 and TRBJ2-1, with a possible D match to TRBD1 (6 bases). This CDR3 is built from 14 residues. Germline V gene lookup returns CDR1 DFQATT and CDR2 SNEGSKA (reference sequence). V lost 3 bases, J lost 2 bases, and 11 bases lay in between. The CDR3 DNA sequence: TGCAGTGCTAGGTCCAGGGGCACCTACAATGAGCAGTTCTTC. It codes for CSARSRGTYNEQFF.

This clonotype was counted ten times or more. In DNA, the CDR3 is TGCGCCAGCAGCCAAAACGGGGGAGATGAGCAGTTCTTC. This codes for CASSQNGGDEQFF. V usage is TRBV5-1 and J usage is TRBJ2-1, with D possibly TRBD2 on 6 matching bases. Per germline, CDR1 SGHRS and CDR2 YFSETQ. V shed 4 bases and J shed 8 bases, with 13 bases lying between them. The CDR3 sequence is 13 residues long.

The table lists this clonotype with many counts. The rearrangement uses TRBV5-5 and TRBJ1-2, with a weak D call TRBD1 (6 bases). V dropped 0 bases and J dropped 4 bases, with 13 bases sitting between them. The CDR3 loop spans 15 amino acids. Germline assignment: CDR1 SGHKS and CDR2 YYEKEE (reference sequence). CDR3: CASSLGVGGIYGYTF. DNA of the CDR3: TGTGCCAGCAGCTTGGGTGTAGGGGGAATCTATGGCTACACCTTC.

V usage is TRBV20-1 and J usage is TRBJ1-1; the match to TRBD1 covers 7 bases. Germline V gene sequence: CDR1 DFQATT, CDR2 SNEGSKA (reference sequence). Germline trimming cut 6 bases from V and 1 base from J; bases unmatched to any gene: 5. The CDR3 spans 13 residues. This CDR3 is CSARQGGNTEAFF. CDR3 DNA sequence: TGCAGTGCCAGACAGGGTGGGAACACTGAAGCTTTCTTT.

This chain links TRBV20-1 with TRBJ1-5; the match to TRBD1 covers 11 bases. Per the germline V gene, CDR1 is DFQATT and CDR2 is SNEGSKA (reference sequence). Trimming at V came to 3 bases and at J to 5 bases, leaving 3 bases not matched to a gene. This CDR3 contains 14 residues. This CDR3 reads CSARGGQGDQPQHF. For the CDR3, the DNA is TGCAGTGCTAGGGGGGGACAGGGGGATCAGCCCCAGCATTTT.

This clonotype was seen repeatedly, ten times or more. The chain is built from TRBV5-1 and TRBJ2-1; tentatively, D is TRBD1 or TRBD2 (5 bases each). Germline lookup yields CDR1 SGHRS and CDR2 YFSETQ. With 6 bases removed from V and 8 bases from J, the gap between germline ends came to 18 bases. The CDR3 sequence is 14 residues long. The CDR3 protein is CASNVGGRGDEQFF. CDR3 DNA: TGCGCCAGCAACGTAGGCGGAAGAGGGGATGAGCAGTTCTTC.